The 5 T cell receptor beta chains below come from one sample, sequenced in a study of T cell responses to AZD1222 COVID-19 vaccine. Method: immunoSEQ multiplex PCR; TCRdb's copy keeps in-frame clones and lacks some. The sample carries around 70,000 clones, about 85% recorded once. Sequencing was performed on peripheral blood, taken 28 days after the second AZD1222 dose. These receptors were obtained from an adult who received the AZD1222 COVID-19 vaccine.

The V call is TRBV27, the J call TRBJ1-5; D is unclear. The CDR3 loop spans 15 amino acids. V lost 7 bases to trimming and J lost 4 bases, with 17 bases between them. The germline V gene encodes CDR1 MNHEY and CDR2 SMNVEV (reference sequence). This chain's CDR3 is CASMLNGEGNQPQHF. DNA of the CDR3: TGTGCCAGCATGCTAAATGGGGAGGGTAATCAGCCCCAGCATTTT.

The CDR3 nucleotides are TGTGCCATCACTAAGGGACAGGGAGAAGAGACCCAGTACTTC. Translation gives CAITKGQGEETQYF. The rearrangement joins TRBV10-3 to TRBJ2-5; 9 nucleotides line up with TRBD1. The germline V gene has CDR1 ENHRY and CDR2 SYGVKD. V lost 7 bases and J lost 3; bases outside the gene matches: 6. CDR3 length equals 14 residues.

Notes on this clone: One junction end does not reproduce the germline sequence, and a read error may be involved. The rearrangement uses TRBV7-7 and TRBJ2-1, with 9 bases identical to TRBD2. The CDR3 has 15 residues. From germline, CDR1 is SSHAT and CDR2 FNYEAQ (reference sequence). The CDR3 loop is CASSPGLASYNEQFF. For the CDR3, the DNA is TGTGCTAGCAGCCCCGGACTAGCGTCATACAATGAGCAGTTCTTC.

The V and J genes are TRBV10-1 and TRBJ2-3; weak D call: TRBD2 (6 bases). Between the trimmed V and J ends, which lost 0 bases and 1 base, there was a span of 8 bases. The CDR3 is 15 residues long. Per the germline V gene, CDR1 is WNHNN and CDR2 is SYGVQD (reference sequence). The DNA for the CDR3 is TGCGCCAGCAGTGAGTCGTCTAGCGGCACAGATACGCAGTATTTT. It encodes CASSESSSGTDTQYF.

The genes are TRBV9 and TRBJ2-7; D is possibly TRBD1 or TRBD2 (5 bases each). This CDR3 contains 15 residues. Trimming cost V 4 bases and J 1 base, with 15 bases left between them. The germline V gene has CDR1 SGDLS and CDR2 YYNGEE. The CDR3 bases are TGTGCCAGCAGCATTGGGGGAGACGGGTCCTACGAGCAGTACTTC. This translates into CASSIGGDGSYEQYF. The complete variable domain, with remaining parts taken from reference TRBV9 and TRBJ2-7, reads DSGVTQTPKHLITATGQRVTLRCSPRSGDLSVYWYQQSLDQGLQFLIQYYNGEERAKGNILERFSAQQFPDLHSELNLSSLELGDSALYFCASSIGGDGSYEQYFGPGTRLTVT.